These T cell receptor beta chains were read from a single sample in a study of T-cell reconstitution after alpha-beta-depleted transplantation in children. From the PCR reads, TCRdb called clonotypes with MiXCR, one entry per CDR3 protein. The sample lists 400,000 to 450,000 distinct CDR3 sequences, 43% occurring once. This specimen consisted of PBMCs, obtained before TCRalphabeta/CD19-depleted stem cell transplant. Receptors originate from a girl aged 2-9 years with aplastic anemia, due to receive a stem cell transplant. Each CDR3 is given with its conserved first and last residue. The order of the fields is D gene, clone size, J gene, V gene, CDR3 protein, CDR3 DNA. The D gene is left open where the match is weak. Rows give clone size only sometimes, using once, few, many, or a class for an expanded clone.

D: -
size: -
J: TRBJ2-1
V: TRBV14
CDR3: CASSQDLGSSYNEQFF
DNA: TGTGCCAGCAGCCAAGACTTAGGAAGCTCCTACAATGAGCAGTTCTTC

D: -
size: -
J: TRBJ2-5
V: TRBV12-3/TRBV12-4
CDR3: CASSLEGVRGETQYF
DNA: TGTGCCAGCAGTTTAGAAGGGGTCCGGGGGGAGACCCAGTACTTC

D: -
size: many
J: TRBJ2-3
V: TRBV18
CDR3: CASSPQYPAQTDTQYF
DNA: TGTGCCAGCTCACCACAGTACCCCGCTCAAACAGATACGCAGTATTTT

D: -
size: -
J: TRBJ2-3
V: TRBV29-1
CDR3: CSVEETGYTQYF
DNA: TGCAGCGTTGAAGAGACAGGCTATACGCAGTATTTT

D: -
size: few
J: TRBJ2-1
V: TRBV14
CDR3: CASSHGLTGFNEQFF
DNA: TGTGCCAGCAGCCATGGCCTTACAGGGTTCAATGAGCAGTTCTTC

D: TRBD1
size: -
J: TRBJ2-1
V: TRBV5-1
CDR3: CATSGQGINEQFF
DNA: TGCGCCACCTCGGGACAGGGAATCAATGAGCAGTTCTTC

D: -
size: many
J: TRBJ1-1
V: TRBV29-1
CDR3: CSVEVWRNTEAFF
DNA: TGCAGCGTTGAAGTCTGGAGGAACACTGAAGCTTTCTTT

D: -
size: few
J: TRBJ1-3
V: TRBV12-3/TRBV12-4
CDR3: CASRPDGNTIYF
DNA: TGTGCCAGCAGACCCGACGGAAACACCATATATTTT

D: -
size: -
J: TRBJ2-5
V: TRBV20-1
CDR3: CSAAGGRGETQYF
DNA: TGCAGTGCCGCCGGCGGGCGCGGGGAGACCCAGTACTTC

D: TRBD2
size: -
J: TRBJ2-3
V: TRBV10-2
CDR3: CASSELGLDPTDTQYF
DNA: TGCGCCAGCAGTGAGCTGGGACTAGATCCCACAGATACGCAGTATTTT

D: TRBD2
size: few
J: TRBJ2-1
V: TRBV20-1
CDR3: CSARGLAVYNEQFF
DNA: TGCAGTGCTAGGGGACTAGCGGTCTACAATGAGCAGTTCTTC

D: -
size: many
J: TRBJ2-7
V: TRBV28
CDR3: CASSFPISGSSYEQYF
DNA: TGTGCCAGCAGTTTCCCCATTTCAGGGAGCTCCTACGAGCAGTACTTC

D: TRBD1
size: -
J: TRBJ2-7
V: TRBV6-1
CDR3: CASSDGTGVVRESYEQYF
DNA: TGTGCCAGCAGTGATGGGACAGGGGTTGTGCGGGAGTCCTACGAGCAGTACTTC

D: TRBD1
size: many
J: TRBJ1-5
V: TRBV10-3
CDR3: CATWDRGSGQPQHF
DNA: TGTGCCACCTGGGACAGGGGATCGGGACAGCCCCAGCATTTT

D: -
size: -
J: TRBJ1-5
V: TRBV20-1
CDR3: CSARTSGVLNQPQHF
DNA: TGCAGTGCTAGAACCTCGGGGGTTCTCAATCAGCCCCAGCATTTT

D: -
size: -
J: TRBJ2-5
V: TRBV4-1
CDR3: CASSQDSGTWGTQYF
DNA: TGCGCCAGCAGCCAAGATTCTGGGACCTGGGGGACCCAGTACTTC

D: -
size: -
J: TRBJ1-1
V: TRBV7-9
CDR3: CASSLPEGGIVEAFF
DNA: TGTGCCAGCAGCCTACCGGAGGGGGGGATAGTTGAAGCTTTCTTT

D: -
size: many
J: TRBJ1-5
V: TRBV4-2
CDR3: CASSQGGQPQHF
DNA: TGTGCCAGCAGCCAGGGAGGTCAGCCCCAGCATTTT

D: TRBD1
size: -
J: TRBJ1-5
V: TRBV6-1
CDR3: CASTMDRVDQPQHF
DNA: TGTGCCAGCACCATGGACAGGGTTGATCAGCCCCAGCATTTT

D: TRBD1
size: few
J: TRBJ2-1
V: TRBV10-3
CDR3: CAISEGQAYNEQFF
DNA: TGTGCCATCAGTGAGGGACAGGCCTACAATGAGCAGTTCTTC

D: -
size: many
J: TRBJ1-2
V: TRBV5-1
CDR3: CASSLTGQLGYTF
DNA: TGCGCCAGCAGCTTAACGGGGCAGCTAGGCTACACCTTC

D: TRBD2
size: many
J: TRBJ2-1
V: TRBV6-1
CDR3: CATREVGRGDEQFF
DNA: TGTGCCACCCGGGAGGTCGGGAGAGGGGATGAGCAGTTCTTC

D: TRBD1
size: few
J: TRBJ1-4
V: TRBV20-1
CDR3: CSATQGAANEKLFF
DNA: TGCAGTGCCACCCAGGGGGCGGCTAATGAAAAACTGTTTTTT

D: -
size: many
J: TRBJ1-2
V: TRBV12-3/TRBV12-4
CDR3: CASSPGVLGYTF
DNA: TGTGCCAGCAGCCCGGGGGTTTTGGGCTACACCTTC

D: -
size: -
J: TRBJ1-1
V: TRBV5-5
CDR3: CASSSVTESTEAFF
DNA: TGTGCCAGCAGCTCCGTTACAGAGAGCACTGAAGCTTTCTTT

D: -
size: many
J: TRBJ2-5
V: TRBV5-1
CDR3: CASSLISGSGQETQYF
DNA: TGCGCCAGCAGCTTGATCTCCGGGAGCGGGCAAGAGACCCAGTACTTC

D: TRBD1
size: many
J: TRBJ2-7
V: TRBV7-2
CDR3: CASSWDRDRYEQYF
DNA: TGTGCCAGCAGCTGGGACAGGGATAGGTACGAGCAGTACTTC

D: TRBD2
size: -
J: TRBJ2-1
V: TRBV20-1
CDR3: CSARAASGGSYNEQFF
DNA: TGCAGTGCTAGGGCTGCTAGCGGTGGATCCTACAATGAGCAGTTCTTC

D: TRBD1
size: -
J: TRBJ2-3
V: TRBV12-3/TRBV12-4
CDR3: CASSMTGSSTDTQYF
DNA: TGTGCCAGCAGCATGACAGGGTCAAGCACAGATACGCAGTATTTT

D: -
size: many
J: TRBJ1-6
V: TRBV7-2
CDR3: CASSLAGGAGSPLHF
DNA: TGTGCCAGCAGCTTAGCTGGGGGGGCCGGTTCACCCCTCCACTTT

D: TRBD1
size: -
J: TRBJ1-5
V: TRBV5-6
CDR3: CAMGLGQGATVGQPQHF
DNA: TGTGCCATGGGCTTGGGGCAGGGGGCAACAGTTGGTCAGCCCCAGCATTTT

D: TRBD1
size: few
J: TRBJ1-1
V: TRBV20-1
CDR3: CIPQGGEANTEAFF
DNA: TGCATCCCCCAGGGGGGGGAAGCGAACACTGAAGCTTTCTTT

D: -
size: few
J: TRBJ2-1
V: TRBV12-3/TRBV12-4
CDR3: CASSVGAVQNEQFF
DNA: TGTGCCAGCTCAGTCGGGGCGGTTCAAAATGAGCAGTTCTTC

D: TRBD1
size: -
J: TRBJ1-5
V: TRBV20-1
CDR3: CSAVWTGASNQPQHF
DNA: TGCAGTGCCGTCTGGACAGGGGCGAGCAATCAGCCCCAGCATTTT

D: -
size: many
J: TRBJ2-6
V: TRBV20-1
CDR3: CSAMGQGSGANVLTF
DNA: TGCAGTGCTATGGGGCAGGGTTCTGGGGCCAACGTCCTGACTTTC

D: -
size: many
J: TRBJ1-1
V: TRBV5-1
CDR3: CASSLNGGGGTEAFF
DNA: TGCGCCAGCAGCCTCAATGGGGGCGGGGGCACTGAAGCTTTCTTT

D: TRBD2
size: few
J: TRBJ2-1
V: TRBV28
CDR3: CASSLTAGVPNEQFF
DNA: TGTGCCAGCAGTTTAACTGCGGGAGTACCAAATGAGCAGTTCTTC

D: -
size: -
J: TRBJ2-7
V: TRBV12-3/TRBV12-4
CDR3: CASSFLTGYYEQYF
DNA: TGTGCCAGCAGCTTCCTTACGGGATACTACGAGCAGTACTTC

D: -
size: few
J: TRBJ2-7
V: TRBV20-1
CDR3: CSAPTRYPYEQYF
DNA: TGCAGTGCCCCAACAAGGTATCCCTACGAGCAGTACTTC

D: -
size: -
J: TRBJ2-3
V: TRBV5-1
CDR3: CASSLELIADTQYF
DNA: TGCGCCAGCAGCTTGGAACTTATCGCGGATACGCAGTATTTT

D: -
size: -
J: TRBJ2-1
V: TRBV29-1
CDR3: CSAWTPPFTYNEQFF
DNA: TGCAGCGCTTGGACTCCTCCTTTCACCTACAATGAGCAGTTCTTC

D: TRBD2
size: many
J: TRBJ2-1
V: TRBV4-1
CDR3: CASSLIRLAGGHNEQFF
DNA: TGCGCCAGCAGCCTAATCCGACTAGCGGGAGGGCACAATGAGCAGTTCTTC

D: -
size: many
J: TRBJ1-1
V: TRBV7-2
CDR3: CASSIHTTGNTEAFF
DNA: TGTGCCAGCAGCATTCATACAACAGGGAACACTGAAGCTTTCTTT

D: -
size: -
J: TRBJ2-5
V: TRBV3-1
CDR3: CASSQVSSVETQYF
DNA: TGTGCCAGCAGCCAAGTTTCCTCCGTCGAGACCCAGTACTTC

D: -
size: -
J: TRBJ2-3
V: TRBV10-3
CDR3: CAIRAPSGDTQYF
DNA: TGTGCCATCAGGGCGCCATCCGGGGATACGCAGTATTTT

D: -
size: -
J: TRBJ2-7
V: TRBV28
CDR3: CASSADRGEQYF
DNA: TGTGCCAGCAGTGCGGACAGAGGCGAGCAGTACTTC

D: TRBD1
size: few
J: TRBJ2-1
V: TRBV5-5
CDR3: CASSLRAGQDYNEQFF
DNA: TGTGCCAGCAGCTTGAGGGCAGGACAGGATTACAATGAGCAGTTCTTC

D: TRBD1
size: -
J: TRBJ2-2
V: TRBV28
CDR3: CASSFPGQGWIFNTGELFF
DNA: TGTGCCAGCAGTTTTCCGGGACAGGGCTGGATCTTTAACACCGGGGAGCTGTTTTTT

D: TRBD1
size: -
J: TRBJ2-7
V: TRBV11-2
CDR3: CASSLFRSMGQGKPYEQYF
DNA: TGTGCCAGCAGCTTATTTCGTAGTATGGGACAGGGGAAACCCTACGAGCAGTACTTC

D: TRBD2
size: many
J: TRBJ2-3
V: TRBV7-2
CDR3: CASSWAGGDTQYF
DNA: TGTGCCAGCAGCTGGGCGGGGGGAGATACGCAGTATTTT

D: -
size: many
J: TRBJ1-2
V: TRBV12-3/TRBV12-4
CDR3: CASSSGYGYTF
DNA: TGTGCCAGCAGCTCGGGGTATGGCTACACCTTC

D: TRBD1
size: -
J: TRBJ2-7
V: TRBV29-1
CDR3: CSVEGHRGSYEQYF
DNA: TGCAGCGTTGAAGGGCACAGGGGGTCCTACGAGCAGTACTTC